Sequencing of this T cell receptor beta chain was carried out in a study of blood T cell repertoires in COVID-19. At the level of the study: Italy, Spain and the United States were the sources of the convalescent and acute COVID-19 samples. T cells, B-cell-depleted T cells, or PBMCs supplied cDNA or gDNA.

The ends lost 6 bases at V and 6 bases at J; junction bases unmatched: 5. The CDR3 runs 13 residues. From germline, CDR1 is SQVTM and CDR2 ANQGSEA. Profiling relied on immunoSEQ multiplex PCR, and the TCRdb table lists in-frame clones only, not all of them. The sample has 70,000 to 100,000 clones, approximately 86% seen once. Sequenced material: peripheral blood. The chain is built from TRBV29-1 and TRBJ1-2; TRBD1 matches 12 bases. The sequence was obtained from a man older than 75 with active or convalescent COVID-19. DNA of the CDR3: TGCAGCGTCCCGGGACAGGGGGCCCATGGCTACACCTTC. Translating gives CSVPGQGAHGYTF.